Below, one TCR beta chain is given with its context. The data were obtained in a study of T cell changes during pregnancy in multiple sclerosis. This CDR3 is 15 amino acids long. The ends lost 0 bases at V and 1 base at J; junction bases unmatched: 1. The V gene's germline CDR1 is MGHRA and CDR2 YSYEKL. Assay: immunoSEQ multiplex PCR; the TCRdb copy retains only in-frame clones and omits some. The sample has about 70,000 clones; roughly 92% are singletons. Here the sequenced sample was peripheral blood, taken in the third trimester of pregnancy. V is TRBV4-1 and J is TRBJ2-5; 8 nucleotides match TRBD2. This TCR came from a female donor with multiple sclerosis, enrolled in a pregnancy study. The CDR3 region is CASSQDGRAQETQYF. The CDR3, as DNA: TGCGCCAGCAGCCAAGACGGGAGGGCCCAAGAGACCCAGTACTTC.